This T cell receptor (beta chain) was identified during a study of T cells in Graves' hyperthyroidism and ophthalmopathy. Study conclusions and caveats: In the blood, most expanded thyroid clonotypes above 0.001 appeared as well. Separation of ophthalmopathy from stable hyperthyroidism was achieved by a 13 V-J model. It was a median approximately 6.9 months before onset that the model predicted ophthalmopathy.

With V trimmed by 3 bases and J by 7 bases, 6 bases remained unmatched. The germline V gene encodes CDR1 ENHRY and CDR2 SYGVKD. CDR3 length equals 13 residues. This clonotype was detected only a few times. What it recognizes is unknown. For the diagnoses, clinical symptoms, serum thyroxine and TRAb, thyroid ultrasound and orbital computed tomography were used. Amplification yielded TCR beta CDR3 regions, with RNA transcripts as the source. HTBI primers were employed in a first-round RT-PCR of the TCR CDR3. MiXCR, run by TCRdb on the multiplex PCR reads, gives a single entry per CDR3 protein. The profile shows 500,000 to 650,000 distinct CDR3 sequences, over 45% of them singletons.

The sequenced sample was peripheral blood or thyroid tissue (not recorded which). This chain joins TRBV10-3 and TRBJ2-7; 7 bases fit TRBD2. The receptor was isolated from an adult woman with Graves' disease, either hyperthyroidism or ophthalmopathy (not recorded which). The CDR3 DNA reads TGTGCCATCAGTGAAATGCAGGGAGGGGAGCAGTACTTC. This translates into CAISEMQGGEQYF.